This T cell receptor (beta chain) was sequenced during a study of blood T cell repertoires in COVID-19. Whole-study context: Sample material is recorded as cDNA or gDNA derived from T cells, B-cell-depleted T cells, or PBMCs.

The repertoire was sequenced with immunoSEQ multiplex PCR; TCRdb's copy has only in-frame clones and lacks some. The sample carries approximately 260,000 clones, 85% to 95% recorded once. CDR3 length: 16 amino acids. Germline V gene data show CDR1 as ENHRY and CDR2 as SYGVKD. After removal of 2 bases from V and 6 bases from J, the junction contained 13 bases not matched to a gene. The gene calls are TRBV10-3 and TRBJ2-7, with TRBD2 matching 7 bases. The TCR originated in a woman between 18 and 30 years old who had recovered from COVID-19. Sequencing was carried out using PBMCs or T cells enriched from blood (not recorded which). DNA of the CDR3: TGTGCCATCAGTGAGAGGTCCGAGGCGGGAGTGGCCGAGCAGTACTTC. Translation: CAISERSEAGVAEQYF.